These T cell receptor beta chains were read from a single sample in a study of PD-1 blockade in classical Hodgkin lymphoma. Measured with immunoSEQ multiplex PCR; TCRdb has only the in-frame clones, and not every one. There are over 70,000 clones in the sample; around 86% occur only once, and around 20% lies in the top ten. The specimen comprised peripheral blood mononuclear cells (PBMCs), sampled at baseline. The receptors originated from a human donor with classical Hodgkin lymphoma. The CDR3 runs from the conserved cysteine through the conserved F or W.

TRBV19 CASSIGLNYYEQYF
TRBV7-6 CASSLAGEQYF
TRBV2 CASTRTSGSYEQYF
TRBV6-5 CASSYEQGLDGYTF
TRBV6-1 CASSWGGDGYTF
TRBV2 CASSEVLARDRVQPQHF
TRBV5-1 CASSLVGAGGSYNEQFF
TRBV6-5 CASTGPGQTQYF
TRBV5-1 CASSLSSGVRGTEAFF
TRBV5-6 CASSQPNNNEQFF
TRBV2 CASSPLSGRAGETQYF
TRBV27 CASSLYQGPAGEAFF
TRBV30 CAWGPPGRGYGYTF
TRBV19 CASSTGLEEQFF
TRBV11-2 CASSLAFQSYEQYF
TRBV9 CASSVRGREGEQFF
TRBV19 CASSIGGPRSTGELFF
TRBV7-2 CASSSQSNSPLHF
TRBV18 CASSLTGTDIQYF
TRBV6-1 CASEVGARDEQYF
TRBV7-2 CASSGSGTGYGYTF
TRBV11-2 CASSLDWDIRNYGYTF
TRBV23-1 CASSQPFHSSIDTQYF
TRBV4-1 CASSQDTGTLVRLFF
TRBV18 CASSPQGQATYEQYF
TRBV11-2 CASSLNPLGATEAFF
TRBV9 CASSSRERRHTDTQYF
TRBV18 CASSPQGETEAFF
TRBV28 CASSPTDRGRNQPQHF
TRBV7-9 CASSLPPEGYNEQFF
TRBV25-1 CASSGGGNEQFF